One and the same sample provided the 22 T cell receptor beta chains below, sequenced in a study of T cells after somatic rescue of genetic block. Method: immunoSEQ multiplex PCR; TCRdb's copy keeps in-frame clones and lacks some. The sample has tens of thousands of clones; just under 95% are singletons. What was sequenced was peripheral blood mononuclear cells (PBMCs). The origin of the receptors is a man aged 35 to 55.

The rearrangement uses TRBV5-4 and TRBJ1-2; 9 nucleotides match TRBD1. The CDR3 is 14 residues long. V lost 5 bases to trimming and J lost 6 bases; unmatched junction nucleotides: 8. Germline V gene sequence: CDR1 SGHNT, CDR2 YYREEE (reference sequence). The CDR3 spells CASRPRDREHGYTF. CDR3 nucleotide sequence: TGTGCCAGCAGGCCCCGGGACAGGGAGCATGGCTACACCTTC.

V gene TRBV28 combines with J gene TRBJ2-5; D is undetermined. The J call may be wrong; the DNA end is better matched by TRBJ2-7. The CDR3 extends over 14 amino acids. CDR1 is MDHEN, CDR2 SYDVKM, per germline. In DNA, the CDR3 is TGTGCCAGCAGTTTGGGTTTTTTGGGGTACGAGCAGTACTTC. This translates into CASSLGFLGYEQYF.

The J gene is TRBJ2-5, the V gene TRBV7-9, with 7 bases matching TRBD2. Germline V gene data show CDR1 as SEHNR and CDR2 as FQNEAQ (reference sequence). This CDR3 is 14 amino acids long. Trimming cost V 4 bases and J 1 base; bases outside gene matches: 3. CDR3 DNA sequence: TGTGCCAGCAGCTACCGGGAGGTCCAAGAGACCCAGTACTTC. It codes for CASSYREVQETQYF.

This chain joins TRBV19 and TRBJ2-7; possibly TRBD1 or TRBD2 for D (6 bases each). Trimming took 6 bases from V and 6 from J, leaving 9 bases between them. CDR3 length: 11 residues. Germline V gene data show CDR1 as LNHDA and CDR2 as SQIVND (reference sequence). The CDR3 bases are TGTGCCAGTAGGGGGGGCGGCGAGCAGTACTTC. Translation gives CASRGGGEQYF.

The rearrangement joins TRBV5-1 to TRBJ1-4; no clear D. The germline gives CDR1 SGHRS, CDR2 YFSETQ. The CDR3 totals 15 residues. Trimming pared 1 base from V and 2 bases from J, leaving 9 bases between. CDR3 region: CASSLLGQTNEKLFF. CDR3 nucleotide sequence: TGCGCCAGCAGCTTGTTAGGGCAGACTAATGAAAAACTGTTTTTT.

The chain combines TRBV6-6 with TRBJ2-7; D is perhaps TRBD1 (5 bases). The V end lost 4 bases, the J end lost 7 bases, and 8 bases lay between the germline ends. CDR1 is MNHNY, CDR2 SVGAGI, per germline (reference sequence). CDR3 length equals 11 residues. The CDR3 region has the DNA TGTGCCAGCAGTTCCTCAGGGGAGCAGTACTTC. This codes for CASSSSGEQYF.

The chain carries TRBV6-5 and TRBJ2-2; D gene ambiguous. From germline, CDR1 is MNHEY and CDR2 SVGAGI. The CDR3 extends over 13 amino acids. V gave up 0 bases and J gave up 6 bases, with 5 bases separating them. CDR3 nucleotides: TGTGCCAGCAGTTACTCGTCAGCCGGGGAGCTGTTTTTT. Residues: CASSYSSAGELFF.

The chain combines TRBV30 with TRBJ1-3, with unresolved D. The CDR3 sequence is 14 residues long. Trimming pared 1 base from V and 2 bases from J, leaving 9 bases between. The germline V gene has CDR1 GTSNPN and CDR2 SVGIG (reference sequence). The CDR3 DNA sequence: TGTGCCTGGAGTGACATGCCCCCTGGAAACACCATATATTTT. This encodes CAWSDMPPGNTIYF.

In regard to this clone: The junction shows a germline mismatch at one end, possibly a read error. The chain employs TRBV27 and TRBJ1-1; weak D call: TRBD1 (5 bases). This CDR3 has 14 residues. Germline V CDR1 and CDR2: MNHEY, SMNVEV (reference sequence). The CDR3 here is CAGSWGGGGTEAFF. The CDR3 bases are TGTGCCGGCAGTTGGGGTGGGGGTGGCACTGAAGCTTTCTTT.

This rearrangement joins TRBV6-5 to TRBJ1-5; no definite D call. This CDR3 comprises 12 residues. Germline CDR1 reads MNHEY; CDR2 reads SVGAGI. With 6 bases removed from V and 1 base from J, the gap between germline ends came to 4 bases. CDR3: CASRRSNQPQHF. The CDR3 nucleotides read TGTGCCAGCAGGAGGAGCAATCAGCCCCAGCATTTT.

J is TRBJ2-3 and V is TRBV18; the match to TRBD2 covers 12 bases. V gave up 3 bases and J gave up 3 bases; unmatched junction bases: 4. From germline, CDR1 is KGHSH and CDR2 LQKENI. The CDR3 sequence is 16 residues long. The CDR3 coding sequence is TGTGCCAGCTCACCTCAAGGACTAGCGGGGACAGATACGCAGTATTTT. Amino acid sequence: CASSPQGLAGTDTQYF.

This clone was found once. The CDR3 sequence is CAGRDRVYNSPLHF. The CDR3 region has the DNA TGTGCCGGGCGGGACAGGGTTTATAATTCACCCCTCCACTTT. The chain is built from TRBV2 and TRBJ1-6, with 9 bases identical to TRBD1. CDR1 and CDR2 (germline): SNHLY, FYNNEI. This CDR3 region has 14 residues. With V trimmed by 11 bases and J by 4 bases, 6 bases remained unmatched.

The V call is TRBV19, the J call TRBJ2-5, with 8 positions matching TRBD1. The CDR3 extends over 14 amino acids. The V gene end was trimmed by 4 bases and the J gene end by 5 bases; junction bases not matched to a gene: 6. Germline-derived CDR1 and CDR2 are LNHDA and SQIVND (reference sequence). The CDR3 DNA is TGTGCCAGTAGTACCAACAGGGGGAGGGAGACCCAGTACTTC. This encodes CASSTNRGRETQYF.

The V call is TRBV7-8, the J call TRBJ2-5, with 9 positions matching TRBD1. The J segment lost 2 bases and the V segment lost 6 bases, leaving 4 bases of the junction unmatched. This CDR3 has 14 amino acids. Germline CDR1 and CDR2: SGHVS and FQNEAQ. This chain's CDR3 is CASRRGTGQETQYF. The CDR3 DNA sequence: TGTGCCAGCAGAAGGGGGACAGGGCAAGAGACCCAGTACTTC. Supplemented by reference TRBV7-8 and TRBJ2-5, the full variable domain reads GAGVSQSPRYKVAKRGQDVALRCDPISGHVSLFWYQQALGQGPEFLTYFQNEAQLDKSGLPSDRFFAERPEGSVSTLKIQRTQQEDSAVYLCASRRGTGQETQYFGPGTRLLVL.

The CDR3 is CASSQDELSYEQYF. CDR3 DNA: TGCGCCAGCAGCCAAGACGAACTTTCCTACGAGCAGTACTTC. The gene calls are TRBV4-1 and TRBJ2-7; D call uncertain. The germline V gene encodes CDR1 MGHRA and CDR2 YSYEKL. Trimming cost V 0 bases and J 1 base, with 7 bases left between them. The CDR3 extends over 14 amino acids.

The chain uses TRBV5-1 and TRBJ2-2; TRBD1 or TRBD2 may be the D gene (5 bases each). V was cut by 6 bases and J by 0 bases, with 9 bases left in between. The CDR3 spans 14 residues. CDR1 is SGHRS and CDR2 is YFSETQ in the germline V gene. The CDR3 region is CASNRDANTGELFF. The CDR3 nucleotides read TGCGCCAGCAATCGGGACGCGAACACCGGGGAGCTGTTTTTT.

The rearrangement uses TRBV5-6 and TRBJ1-2; tentatively, D is TRBD1 (6 bases). The CDR3 is 15 amino acids. Per the germline V gene, CDR1 is SGHDT and CDR2 is YYEEEE. V was trimmed by 3 bases and J by 2 bases, leaving 14 bases between them. As DNA, the CDR3 is TGTGCCAGCAGCTGGGGGGCAGGGCCCAACTATGGCTACACCTTC. It specifies CASSWGAGPNYGYTF.

This sequence joins TRBV7-2 and TRBJ2-2; no clear D. The V end was cut by 1 base, the J end by 6 bases, with 3 bases between. Germline V gives CDR1 SGHTA, CDR2 FQGNSA. The CDR3 runs to 12 residues. In DNA form, the CDR3 reads TGTGCCAGCAGCTTAGAGTCCGGGGAGCTGTTTTTT. As protein: CASSLESGELFF.

The V call is TRBV5-1, the J call TRBJ1-6; D not certain. Trimming shortened V by 0 bases and J by 0 bases, and 7 bases separated the two germline ends. The CDR3 sequence is 16 residues long. The V gene's germline CDR1 is SGHRS and CDR2 YFSETQ. The CDR3: CASSLGESSYNSPLHF. The CDR3 DNA is TGCGCCAGCAGCTTGGGGGAGAGCTCCTATAATTCACCCCTCCACTTT. Full variable domain (rest looked up from reference TRBV5-1 and TRBJ1-6): KAGVTQTPRYLIKTRGQQVTLSCSPISGHRSVSWYQQTPGQGLQFLFEYFSETQRNKGNFPGRFSGRQFSNSRSEMNVSTLELGDSALYLCASSLGESSYNSPLHFGNGTRLTVT.

J is TRBJ1-3 and V is TRBV12-2; the D segment call TRBD1 is taken from the table without a DNA check. TRBV12-2 is shown as a pseudogene. This CDR3 has 17 amino acids. CDR3 sequence (DNA): TGTGCAAGTCGCTTTTCTGTTACAGGTATCTCTGGAAACACCATATATTTT. The encoded protein is CASRFSVTGISGNTIYF.

Regarding this clone: The junction does not match germline at one end; this may be a read error. The J gene is TRBJ1-2, the V gene TRBV5-6; D ambiguous. This CDR3 region has 12 residues. Germline CDR1 reads SGHDT; CDR2 reads YYEEEE. The CDR3 loop reads CAGSSDYYGYTF. CDR3 nucleotides: TGTGCCGGCAGCAGTGATTACTATGGCTACACCTTC.

This clone was seen a single time. This chain's CDR3 is CASSGDPGGTEAFF. CDR3 nucleotide sequence: TGCGCCAGCAGCGGGGACCCTGGAGGCACTGAAGCTTTCTTT. The J gene is TRBJ1-1, the V gene TRBV5-1; D possibly corresponds to TRBD1 (5 bases). Germline CDR1 SGHRS, CDR2 YFSETQ. With 4 bases removed from V and 4 bases from J, the gap between germline ends came to 14 bases. CDR3 length equals 14 residues.